This section outlines one T cell receptor beta chain sequence together with its context. This sample is part of a study of blood T cell repertoires in COVID-19. The V end lost 3 bases, the J end lost 6 bases, and 9 bases lay between the germline ends. CDR1 is MNHEY, CDR2 SMNVEV, per germline (reference sequence). The CDR3 runs to 12 residues. Participants came from 20 to 25 US areas, aged about 18 to 100 years. Original processing notes: Reference gene primers were amplified, and this amplification served to estimate nucleated cell counts. Sequenced by immunoSEQ multiplex PCR; TCRdb stores in-frame clones only, minus some. For V, J and clone size, that table is used; D and trimming come from the DNA. The profile shows 250,000 to 300,000 clones, 75% to 95% of them singletons.

The sequencing sample was made of PBMCs or T cells enriched from blood (not recorded which). This sequence originates from a woman in her twenties or thirties who had recovered from COVID-19. The chain has TRBV27 and TRBJ2-7; D not resolved. The CDR3 DNA sequence: TGTGCCAGCAGTTTTCCAGGTGGCGAGCAGTACTTC. This encodes CASSFPGGEQYF.